These T cell receptor beta chains were read from a single sample in a study of OX40 agonist ivuxolimab in advanced cancers. The method was immunoSEQ multiplex PCR; TCRdb's version includes in-frame clones alone and lacks a portion of them. The data show 50,000 to 65,000 clones, approximately 91% seen once. Material: CD4+ or CD8+ T cells sorted from blood, obtained in a trial of the OX40 agonist ivuxolimab. These receptors originate from an adult with an advanced solid tumor such as melanoma, head and neck, liver or kidney cancer. The CDR3 runs from the conserved cysteine through the conserved F or W. Not every row has a clone size; where given, it reads once, few, many or a size class.

size | length | J | V | CDR3
- | 15 | TRBJ2-5 | TRBV6-5 | CASSTTGTPRETQYF
few | 11 | TRBJ1-4 | TRBV29-1 | CSAWINEKLFF
once | 14 | TRBJ1-2 | TRBV12-5 | CASGRDRALGRYTF
- | 13 | TRBJ1-3 | TRBV11-2 | CASSQAIRNTIYF
once | 14 | TRBJ2-3 | TRBV6-1 | CASSETRPISTQYF
once | 14 | TRBJ2-5 | TRBV28 | CASSRPGIRETQYF
- | 14 | TRBJ2-7 | TRBV29-1 | CSAVQTGWSYEQYF
- | 16 | TRBJ2-7 | TRBV27 | CASSLGDRGPSYEQYF
once | 14 | TRBJ2-7 | TRBV6-1 | CASSAGQGDYEQYF
- | 15 | TRBJ1-2 | TRBV19 | CASTLTLGQTYGYTF
- | 15 | TRBJ2-1 | TRBV7-2 | CASSFQGAGENEQFF
- | 15 | TRBJ2-7 | TRBV5-3 | CASSTGPAASYEQYF
- | 13 | TRBJ2-7 | TRBV11-2 | CASSPDRVREQYF
- | 17 | TRBJ1-3 | TRBV7-6 | CASSLAATGRAGNTIYF